This T cell receptor (beta chain) was sequenced in a study of T cell responses to AZD1222 COVID-19 vaccine. V gave up 2 bases and J gave up 7 bases, with 9 bases separating them. The CDR3 sequence is 14 residues long. Germline V gene lookup returns CDR1 SEHNR and CDR2 FQNEAQ (reference sequence). Clones were read by immunoSEQ multiplex PCR, and TCRdb kept only the in-frame ones, dropping some. The table has 95,000 to 150,000 clones, around 90% seen once. The sample was peripheral blood, taken on day 0 of AZD1222 vaccination. This receptor was obtained from an adult in good health. The chain joins TRBV7-9 to TRBJ1-6; no clear D gene. The CDR3: CASSLNPSNSPLHF. As DNA, the CDR3 is TGTGCCAGCAGCTTAAACCCTAGCAATTCACCCCTCCACTTT.